This TCR beta chain was recovered during a study of T cell repertoires and Cas9 in healthy adults. Study details: Characterization of SpCas9-reactive CD4 and CD8 T cells covered multi-effector potency, cytotoxicity and lineage.

A word on this clone: The antigen is unknown.

Sequenced by immunoSEQ multiplex PCR; TCRdb stores in-frame clones only, minus some. Of approximately 22,000 clones in the sample, roughly 90% were seen once. The study's findings and limits: Reportedly, SpCas9-reactive effector T cell proliferation and function were mitigated by SpCas9-reactive Tregs in vitro.

Sequencing was done on a sample of CD4+ effector T cells (CD127+, CD25-, CD137-, CD154-) from PBMCs; culture status not recorded. This clonotype was sampled from a human donor in good health.

This chain's CDR3 is CASSIPAILSSYNEQFF. The CDR3 nucleotides are TGTGCCAGTAGTATACCTGCGATCTTGAGCTCCTACAATGAGCAGTTCTTC. J is TRBJ2-1 and V is TRBV19; no definite D call. This CDR3 is 17 amino acids long. The V gene's germline CDR1 is LNHDA and CDR2 SQIVND (reference sequence). The V end lost 2 bases, the J end lost 0 bases, and 14 bases lay between the germline ends.